This T cell receptor beta chain is from a study of PD-1 blockade in classical Hodgkin lymphoma (dated by TCRdb to the early 2020s). For context, the study as a whole: Nivolumab dosing was 3 mg/kg intravenously every 2 weeks, continuing until either disease progression or unacceptable toxicity. A peripheral blood immune signature of response to PD-1 blockade in classical Hodgkin lymphoma was defined using TCR beta sequencing and CyTOF. The full study reports these points: Lower diversity was seen in patients whose nivolumab began less than 1 year after ASCT, and these patients were left out of later analyses so that immune reconstitution would not confound the results. Trial patients with a complete response had baseline diversity similar to that of newly diagnosed patients, while partial responders and progressors had significantly lower diversity. A significant rise by C4D1 was seen in CD4+ but not CD8+ TCR diversity (p=0.0027 vs p=0.16), with the rise being most apparent in complete responders (p=0.02). Baseline TCR diversity was reported to be lower in newly diagnosed patients than in healthy donors and to be lower still in relapsed/refractory patients. The study was restricted to a single clinical trial cohort, and the causes of repertoire differences, possibly disease activity or prior therapy, were left undefined.

CDR1 SGHVS and CDR2 FQNEAQ are derived from the germline V gene. V sheds 2 bases and J sheds 6 bases, leaving 14 bases between their ends. From its cysteine to its phenylalanine, the CDR3 spans 14 amino acids. CDR3 DNA only is kept here, 42 bases in frame from base 1. The Qiagen DNeasy kit was used to extract genomic DNA both from unsorted PBMCs and from the negatively selected CD4+ and CD8+ fractions. Using primers that anneal to V and J segments, immunoSEQ multiplex PCR amplified the TCR beta CDR3 regions. A synthetic immune receptor repertoire was used to minimize amplification bias, and any remaining bias was removed computationally after sequencing. For the original study's pipeline: Custom Python scripts were used to quantify repertoire diversity as the Shannon entropy index. The unsorted, CD4+ and CD8+ repertoires were each analyzed separately, with the exception of combined analyses, where CD4+ and CD8+ sequences were merged in silico. Clonal expansion was defined as a frequency increase of at least 2-fold after treatment compared with C1D1, and clones undetected at baseline were assigned a pseudocount of 0.5. Singleton clones were defined as clones with 0 or 1 copy at C1D1, and non-singleton clones were defined as clones with 2 or more copies. Clones expanded in unsorted samples were assigned a CD4+, CD8+ or unknown annotation through matching of protein sequences in sorted samples from the same patient. Wilcoxon tests on paired samples were used to test changes in diversity from C1D1 to C4D1. What TCRdb holds here is the immuneACCESS table cut down to in-frame rearrangements. Part of the clones is not present; checked against another copy, under half of the missing clones reflect an unresolved V gene, and the others are unexplained. Clone size and the V and J calls come from that table; the DNA yielded D and trimming. The sample table contains roughly 45,000 clones; only one count was recorded for 65% to 85% of them. Jointly, the top ten make up 2.5% to 3% of the sample.

About this clone: What this receptor recognizes is not known. There are no base qualities to consult, and no much larger clone falls within one base.

The time point label, read with the paper, signifies: cycle 2 day 1 (C2D1) of nivolumab. Relapse after autologous stem cell transplantation had occurred in all trial patients, and cohorts A, B and C were distinguished by prior brentuximab vedotin exposure. The trial cohort comprised fewer than 65 patients with relapsed/refractory classical Hodgkin lymphoma whose best overall responses were complete response, partial response or progressive disease. In the multi-cohort phase II CheckMate 205 trial, trial patients received single-agent nivolumab. An independent review committee assessed best overall response by applying the 2007 International Working Group response criteria. Trial PBMCs were collected immediately before nivolumab initiation (C1D1) and during therapy at cycle 2 day 1 and cycle 4 day 1. Peripheral blood was collected in 8 mL Vacutainer Cell Preparation Tubes, from which PBMCs were isolated by centrifugation and then cryopreserved.

The rearrangement joined TRBV7-8 to TRBJ2-7, and possibly TRBD2, on 7 matching bases. Specimen: peripheral blood mononuclear cells (PBMCs), collected before the second cycle of nivolumab. The sequence derives from a human donor with classical Hodgkin lymphoma. The CDR3: CASSLRGGRSEQYF. The nucleotides read TGTGCCAGCAGCTTAAGGGGGGGCCGGAGCGAGCAGTACTTC.